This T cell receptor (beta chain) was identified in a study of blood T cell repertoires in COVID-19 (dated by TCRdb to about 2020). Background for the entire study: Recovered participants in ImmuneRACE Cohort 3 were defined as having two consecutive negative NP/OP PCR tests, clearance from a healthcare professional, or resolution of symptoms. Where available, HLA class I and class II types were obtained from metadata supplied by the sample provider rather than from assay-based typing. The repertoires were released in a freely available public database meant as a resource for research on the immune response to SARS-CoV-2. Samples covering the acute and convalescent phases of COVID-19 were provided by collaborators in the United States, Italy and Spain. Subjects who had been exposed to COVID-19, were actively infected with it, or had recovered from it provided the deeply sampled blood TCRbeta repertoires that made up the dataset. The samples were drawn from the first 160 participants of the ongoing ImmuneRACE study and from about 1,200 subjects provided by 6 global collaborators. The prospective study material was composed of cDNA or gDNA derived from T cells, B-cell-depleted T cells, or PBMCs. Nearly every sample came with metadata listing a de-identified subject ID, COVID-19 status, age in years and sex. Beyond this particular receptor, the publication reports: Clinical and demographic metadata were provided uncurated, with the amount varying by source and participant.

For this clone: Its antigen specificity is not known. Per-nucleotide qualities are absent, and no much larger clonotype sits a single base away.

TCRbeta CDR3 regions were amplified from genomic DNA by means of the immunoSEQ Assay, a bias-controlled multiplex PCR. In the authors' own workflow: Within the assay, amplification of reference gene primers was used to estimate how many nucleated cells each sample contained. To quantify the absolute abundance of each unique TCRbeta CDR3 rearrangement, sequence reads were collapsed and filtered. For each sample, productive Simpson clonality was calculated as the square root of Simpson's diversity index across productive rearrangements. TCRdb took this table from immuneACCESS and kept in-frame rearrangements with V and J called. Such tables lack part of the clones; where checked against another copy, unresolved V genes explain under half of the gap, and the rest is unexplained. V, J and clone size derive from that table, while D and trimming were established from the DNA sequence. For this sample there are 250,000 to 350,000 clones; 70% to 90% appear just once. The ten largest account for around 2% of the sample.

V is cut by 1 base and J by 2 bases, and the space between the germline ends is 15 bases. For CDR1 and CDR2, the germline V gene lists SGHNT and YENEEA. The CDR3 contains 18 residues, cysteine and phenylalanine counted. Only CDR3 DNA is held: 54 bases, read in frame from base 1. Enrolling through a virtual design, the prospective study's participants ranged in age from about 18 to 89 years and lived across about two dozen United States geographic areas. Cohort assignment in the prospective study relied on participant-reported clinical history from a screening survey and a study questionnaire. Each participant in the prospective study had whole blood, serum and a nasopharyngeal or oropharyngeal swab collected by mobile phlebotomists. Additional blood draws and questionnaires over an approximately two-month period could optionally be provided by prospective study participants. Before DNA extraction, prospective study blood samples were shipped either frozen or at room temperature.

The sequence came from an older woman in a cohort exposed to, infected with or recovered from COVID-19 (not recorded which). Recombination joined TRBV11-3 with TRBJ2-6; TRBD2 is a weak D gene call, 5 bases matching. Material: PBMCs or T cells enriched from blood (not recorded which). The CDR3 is CASSLGPGNWPGANVLTF. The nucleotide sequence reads TGTGCCAGCAGCTTAGGACCGGGGAATTGGCCTGGGGCCAACGTCCTGACTTTC.